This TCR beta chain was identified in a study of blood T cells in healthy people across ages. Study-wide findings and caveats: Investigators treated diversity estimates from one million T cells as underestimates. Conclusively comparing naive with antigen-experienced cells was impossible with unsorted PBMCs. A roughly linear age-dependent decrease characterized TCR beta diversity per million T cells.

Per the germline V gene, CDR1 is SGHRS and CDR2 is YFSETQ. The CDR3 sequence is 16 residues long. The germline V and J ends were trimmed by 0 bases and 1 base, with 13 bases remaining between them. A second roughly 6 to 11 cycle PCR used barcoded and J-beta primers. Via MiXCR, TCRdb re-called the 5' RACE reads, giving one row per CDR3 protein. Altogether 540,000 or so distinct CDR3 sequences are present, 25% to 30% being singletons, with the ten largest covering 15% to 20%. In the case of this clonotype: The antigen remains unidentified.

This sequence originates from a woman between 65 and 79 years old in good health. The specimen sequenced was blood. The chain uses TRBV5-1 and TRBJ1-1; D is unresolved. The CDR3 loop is CASSLGPKEANTEAFF. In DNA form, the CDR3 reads TGCGCCAGCAGCTTGGGCCCTAAAGAGGCGAACACTGAAGCTTTCTTT.